This T cell receptor beta chain was recorded in a study of naive and memory T cell subsets. Study findings and constraints: Naive repertoires, especially CD8, held a few larger clonotypes, possibly memory cells re-expressing CD45RA.

The CDR3 consists of 14 residues. V lost 8 bases and J 6 bases, leaving 16 bases between the germline ends. CDR1 and CDR2 (germline): SGHAT, FQNNGV. Two oligonucleotides, mixed equimolar, formed the beta constant-region primer covering TRBC1 and TRBC2. Nested alpha and beta constant-region primers with the SP2 primer drove four PCR rounds on ligated cDNA. Using its own MiXCR run on the UMI-ligation and nested PCR reads, TCRdb lists one record per CDR3 protein. The sample holds 130,000 to 150,000 distinct CDR3 sequences; roughly 22% are singletons and the top ten take roughly 0.1%. Overnight CMV lysate stimulation of fresh PBMCs defined donor CMV status by CD4+ IFNgamma. Cells stained for CD3, CD4, CD8, CD45RA, CD27 and viability were sorted into four CD45RA/CD27 subsets. Turning to this clonotype: The antigen is not known.

The TCR comes from a human donor in good health. Sequencing was performed on naive CD4+ T cells from blood. This chain links TRBV11-2 with TRBJ2-2, with TRBD2 as a possible D gene (5 bases). Written as DNA, the CDR3 is TGTGCCAGCTTGAGGGTTAGTTCGGCCGGGGAGCTGTTTTTT. The encoded protein is CASLRVSSAGELFF.